This T cell receptor (beta chain) was sequenced for a study of cytomegalovirus exposure and HLA in healthy donors. Turning to the study itself: Approximately 77 million unique TCRs from HLA-typed donors were held in an early release of data. Findings and caveats of the study: There were three CMV-associated chains whose specificity for CMV antigens was confirmed in vitro. Using a false discovery rate of 0.05, a later analysis showed that 15,000 to 20,000 TCR beta sequences were associated with HLA alleles. Overall, approximately 150 TCR beta chains were annotated as cytomegalovirus-associated.

Use of 60 Vbeta and 13 Jbeta primers characterized the PCR. Profiling relied on immunoSEQ multiplex PCR, and the TCRdb table lists in-frame clones only, not all of them. The sample lists roughly 97,000 clones; around 73% were seen once. The CDR3 extends over 21 amino acids. In the case of this clone: Its antigen is unidentified.

The chain employs TRBV21-1 and TRBJ2-3; the table's D call of TRBD1 was not tested on the DNA. TRBV21-1 is assigned pseudogene status. This clonotype was sampled from a woman between 35 and 50 years old in good health and CMV-seronegative. The sequenced material came from PBMCs. CDR3 bases: TGTGCCAGCAGCAAAAGATTCAGGGGCCGCACTGACACCACTAGCACAGATACGCAGTATTTT. This codes for CASSKRFRGRTDTTSTDTQYF.